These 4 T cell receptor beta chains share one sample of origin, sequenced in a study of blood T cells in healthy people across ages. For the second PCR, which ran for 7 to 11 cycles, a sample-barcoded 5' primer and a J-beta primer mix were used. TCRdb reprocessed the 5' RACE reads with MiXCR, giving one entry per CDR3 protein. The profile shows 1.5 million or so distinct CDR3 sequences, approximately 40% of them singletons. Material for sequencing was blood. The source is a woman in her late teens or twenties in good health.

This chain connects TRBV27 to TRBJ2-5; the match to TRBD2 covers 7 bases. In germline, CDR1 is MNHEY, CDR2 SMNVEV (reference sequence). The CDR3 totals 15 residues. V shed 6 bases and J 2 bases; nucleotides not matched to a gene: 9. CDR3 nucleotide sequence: TGTGCCAGCAGGCCCGAACCGGGGGGTCAAGAGACCCAGTACTTC. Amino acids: CASRPEPGGQETQYF.

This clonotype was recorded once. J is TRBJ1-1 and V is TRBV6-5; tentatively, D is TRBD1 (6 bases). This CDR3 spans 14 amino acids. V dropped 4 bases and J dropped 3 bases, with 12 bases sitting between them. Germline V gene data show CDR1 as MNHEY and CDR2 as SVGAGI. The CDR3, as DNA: TGTGCCAGCAGTTCTGGGGGCGCGGACACTGAAGCTTTCTTT. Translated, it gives CASSSGGADTEAFF.

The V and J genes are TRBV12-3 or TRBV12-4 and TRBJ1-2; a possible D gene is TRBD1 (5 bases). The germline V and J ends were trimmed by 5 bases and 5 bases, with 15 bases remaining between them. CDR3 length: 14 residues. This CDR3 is CASSPPVGRYGYTF. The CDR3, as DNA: TGTGCCAGCAGTCCGCCGGTGGGGCGGTATGGCTACACCTTC.

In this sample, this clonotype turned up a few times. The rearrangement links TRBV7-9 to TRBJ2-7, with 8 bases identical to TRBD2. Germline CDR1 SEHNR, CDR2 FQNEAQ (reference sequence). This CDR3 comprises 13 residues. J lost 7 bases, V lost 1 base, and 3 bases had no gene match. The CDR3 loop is CASSLGTSWEQYF. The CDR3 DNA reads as TGTGCCAGCAGCTTAGGGACTAGCTGGGAGCAGTACTTC.